The clone carrying this TCR beta chain occurred once. The CDR3 length is 15 residues. With 6 bases removed from V and 8 bases from J, the gap between germline ends came to 19 bases. The V gene's germline CDR1 is MDHEN and CDR2 SYDVKM. Authors' methods: Reference gene primers were amplified, and this amplification served to estimate nucleated cell counts. Clones were sequenced by immunoSEQ multiplex PCR, and TCRdb holds only the in-frame ones, with some missing. V, J and clone size derive from that table, while D and trimming were established from the DNA sequence. The data contain about 240,000 clones, roughly 80% of them singletons. This record comes from a study of blood T cell repertoires in COVID-19. On the study more broadly: Donors in the United States, Italy and Spain gave samples during acute or convalescent COVID-19. The cDNA or gDNA used as material had been derived from T cells, B-cell-depleted T cells, or PBMCs.

Specimen: peripheral blood. The rearrangement uses TRBV28 and TRBJ1-4; a possible D gene is TRBD1 (6 bases). This sequence was found in a woman aged 18-29 years with acute or convalescent COVID-19. The CDR3 nucleotides read TGTGCCAGCAGCCCGCGCGGGGGGCCAGAAGAAAAACTGTTTTTT. Encoded protein: CASSPRGGPEEKLFF.